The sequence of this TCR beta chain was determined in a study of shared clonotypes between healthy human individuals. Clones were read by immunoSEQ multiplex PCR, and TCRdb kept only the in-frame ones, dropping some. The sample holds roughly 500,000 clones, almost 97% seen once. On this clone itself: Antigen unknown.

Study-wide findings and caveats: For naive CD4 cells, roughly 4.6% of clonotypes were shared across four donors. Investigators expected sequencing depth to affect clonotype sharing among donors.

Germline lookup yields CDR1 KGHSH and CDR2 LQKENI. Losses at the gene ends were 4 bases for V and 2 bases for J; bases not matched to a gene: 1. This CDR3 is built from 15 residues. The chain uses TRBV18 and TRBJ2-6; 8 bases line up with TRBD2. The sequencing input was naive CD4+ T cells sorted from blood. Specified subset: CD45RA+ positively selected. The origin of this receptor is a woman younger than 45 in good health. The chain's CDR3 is CASSRGGTGANVLTF. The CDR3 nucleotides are TGTGCCAGCTCACGCGGGGGGACTGGGGCCAACGTCCTGACTTTC.